This T cell receptor (beta chain) appears in the sequencing data of a study of T cell changes during pregnancy in multiple sclerosis. Trimming at V came to 1 base and at J to 5 bases, leaving 3 bases not matched to a gene. The CDR3 contains 14 residues. CDR1 SGHAT and CDR2 FQNNGV come from the germline V gene. Method: immunoSEQ multiplex PCR; TCRdb's copy keeps in-frame clones and lacks some. Here the sample spans 50,000 to 60,000 clones, 90% being singletons. The sample in question was peripheral blood, obtained in the first trimester of pregnancy. The chain combines TRBV11-2 with TRBJ2-3; 7 bases match TRBD2. This TCR was recovered from a female donor in good health, enrolled as a control in a pregnancy study. CDR3 nucleotides: TGTGCCAGCAGCTTAGTCTCTAGCGGAGATACGCAGTATTTT. This codes for CASSLVSSGDTQYF.